The next 15 T cell receptor beta chains were all read from a single sample in a study of identifying expanded T cells in peripheral blood. Only in-frame clones appear in the TCRdb table, and some are missing; sequencing was by immunoSEQ multiplex PCR. The sample shows approximately 86,000 clones, 70% to 90% of them seen only once. Input material: blood. All receptors derive from a person aged 18 to 75 in good health.

This clone has only a few counts. This chain joins TRBV6-1 and TRBJ2-7; 9 nucleotides match TRBD2. The CDR3 extends over 15 amino acids. CDR1 is MNHNS, CDR2 SASEGT, per germline. V shed 6 bases and J 5 bases; nucleotides not matched to a gene: 11. The CDR3 reads CASRGQTSGRNEQYF. The DNA for the CDR3 is TGTGCCAGCAGGGGACAGACTAGCGGTAGGAACGAGCAGTACTTC.

V gene TRBV4-3 combines with J gene TRBJ2-2, with D possibly TRBD1 on 6 matching bases. The germline gives CDR1 LGHNA, CDR2 YSLEER. The V end lost 0 bases, the J end lost 5 bases, and 16 bases lay between the germline ends. The CDR3 runs to 17 residues. The CDR3 nucleotides are TGCGCCAGCAGCCAAGACCGGGACATCGTGAGGACCGGGGAGCTGTTTTTT. This sequence encodes CASSQDRDIVRTGELFF.

The V gene is TRBV2, the J gene TRBJ2-7; 7 nucleotides align to TRBD1. V shed 4 bases, J shed 6 bases, and the junction held 6 bases outside the gene matches. The CDR3 contains 13 residues. In germline, CDR1 is SNHLY, CDR2 FYNNEI. The CDR3 loop reads CASSVGGWAEQYF. CDR3 in DNA: TGTGCCAGCAGTGTAGGGGGCTGGGCCGAGCAGTACTTC.

The chain uses TRBV18 and TRBJ2-7; unclear D gene. Germline CDR1 KGHSH, CDR2 LQKENI. Trimming took off 6 bases at V and 3 bases at J, with 15 bases between the two ends. The CDR3 sequence is 14 residues long. The CDR3 nucleotides are TGTGCCAGCTCTACCAGTGCTCAAGGCTACGAGCAGTACTTC. This codes for CASSTSAQGYEQYF.

The table lists this clone with a count of one. This sequence joins TRBV6-1 and TRBJ1-1, with D possibly being TRBD1 (5 bases). The CDR3 is made up of 16 amino acids. The V end lost 2 bases, the J end lost 0 bases, and 13 bases lay between the germline ends. Germline lookup yields CDR1 MNHNS and CDR2 SASEGT. As DNA, the CDR3 is TGTGCCAGCAGTGAATTTTTGGGGGTCCTGAACACTGAAGCTTTCTTT. Translated, it gives CASSEFLGVLNTEAFF.

The V and J genes are TRBV13 and TRBJ1-2; no clear D gene. Germline CDR1 is PRHDT and CDR2 is FYEKMQ (reference sequence). Trimming cost V 1 base and J 3 bases, with 15 bases left between them. This CDR3 spans 16 amino acids. The CDR3 DNA sequence: TGTGCCAGCAGCTTAGAGGCCCTTGGAAGGGACTATGGCTACACCTTC. Its protein product is CASSLEALGRDYGYTF.

This clone appeared many times. This chain connects TRBV7-2 to TRBJ1-1, with D maybe TRBD1 (5 bases). The V end was cut by 3 bases, the J end by 11 bases, with 13 bases between. This CDR3 is built from 12 residues. Germline CDR1 and CDR2: SGHTA and FQGNSA. Here the CDR3 DNA reads TGTGCCAGCAGCTTTACCGGGGGGAGGGCTTTCTTT. This gives the protein CASSFTGGRAFF.

V and J are TRBV2 and TRBJ2-2; TRBD1 matches at 7 bases. The junction had 2 bases not matched to a gene; V was cut back by 1 base and J by 6 bases. The CDR3 is 14 residues long. CDR1 SNHLY and CDR2 FYNNEI come from the germline V gene. CDR3 loop: CASSEGGTAGELFF. CDR3 DNA sequence: TGTGCCAGCAGTGAAGGGGGGACAGCCGGGGAGCTGTTTTTT.

The genes are TRBV5-4 and TRBJ1-3; maybe TRBD1 (6 bases). The germline V and J ends were trimmed by 2 bases and 0 bases, with 15 bases remaining between them. Germline values: CDR1 SGHNT, CDR2 YYREEE (reference sequence). The CDR3 has 17 residues. The CDR3 loop reads CASSLWTVNDSGNTIYF. Written as DNA, the CDR3 is TGTGCCAGCAGCTTATGGACAGTGAACGACTCTGGAAACACCATATATTTT.

This clone came up a few times. The CDR3 DNA sequence: TGTGCCAGTAGCCCTCGGACAAGTCAAACCGGGGAGCTGTTTTTT. Residues: CASSPRTSQTGELFF. J is TRBJ2-2 and V is TRBV19; D may be TRBD1 (5 bases). This CDR3 region has 15 residues. CDR1 LNHDA and CDR2 SQIVND come from the germline V gene (reference sequence). Trimming shortened V by 6 bases and J by 5 bases, and 16 bases separated the two germline ends. Drawing the rest from reference TRBV19 and TRBJ2-2, the complete variable domain is DGGITQSPKYLFRKEGQNVTLSCEQNLNHDAMYWYRQDPGQGLRLIYYSQIVNDFQKGDIAEGYSVSREKKESFPLTVTSAQKNPTAFYLCASSPRTSQTGELFFGEGSRLTVL.

The CDR3 region is CASSVGDRGGSPLHF. The CDR3 region has the DNA TGTGCCAGCAGCGTAGGAGACAGGGGGGGCTCACCCCTCCACTTT. J is TRBJ1-6 and V is TRBV9; 9 bases match TRBD1. V trimming: 0 bases; J trimming: 10 bases; junction bases outside the gene matches: 5. CDR3 length equals 15 residues. In germline, CDR1 is SGDLS, CDR2 YYNGEE. Complete variable domain (other parts from reference TRBV9 and TRBJ1-6): DSGVTQTPKHLITATGQRVTLRCSPRSGDLSVYWYQQSLDQGLQFLIQYYNGEERAKGNILERFSAQQFPDLHSELNLSSLELGDSALYFCASSVGDRGGSPLHFGNGTRLTVT.

This sequence joins TRBV6-6 and TRBJ2-7, with 9 positions matching TRBD1. Germline CDR1 reads MNHNY; CDR2 reads SVGAGI (reference sequence). Unmatched junction bases numbered 3, after V lost 5 bases and J lost 4 bases. This CDR3 comprises 13 residues. The CDR3 bases are TGTGCCAGCAGTACAGGGGGCACTTACGAGCAGTACTTC. It is translated as CASSTGGTYEQYF.

The chain joins TRBV18 to TRBJ2-1; no firm D call. V lost 2 bases and J lost 1, with 9 bases in between. CDR1 is KGHSH and CDR2 is LQKENI in the germline V gene. The CDR3 is 15 amino acids. CDR3 residues: CASSPNPNSYNEQFF. CDR3 sequence (DNA): TGTGCCAGCTCACCAAACCCAAATTCCTACAATGAGCAGTTCTTC.

This rearrangement joins TRBV7-9 to TRBJ2-1; D call uncertain. V was trimmed by 0 bases and J by 5 bases, leaving 8 bases between them. CDR3 length: 14 amino acids. The germline V gene has CDR1 SEHNR and CDR2 FQNEAQ (reference sequence). CDR3 DNA sequence: TGTGCCAGCAGCTTAGCGGGTACCCACAATGAGCAGTTCTTC. As protein: CASSLAGTHNEQFF.

CDR3 nucleotide sequence: TGTGCCAGCAGTTACGGACAGGGTCTTGGCAATGAGCAGTTCTTC. Its translation: CASSYGQGLGNEQFF. V is TRBV6-6 and J is TRBJ2-1; 8 positions agree with TRBD1. The CDR3 extends over 15 amino acids. The germline V gene encodes CDR1 MNHNY and CDR2 SVGAGI (reference sequence). After removal of 2 bases from V and 6 bases from J, the junction contained 6 bases not matched to a gene.